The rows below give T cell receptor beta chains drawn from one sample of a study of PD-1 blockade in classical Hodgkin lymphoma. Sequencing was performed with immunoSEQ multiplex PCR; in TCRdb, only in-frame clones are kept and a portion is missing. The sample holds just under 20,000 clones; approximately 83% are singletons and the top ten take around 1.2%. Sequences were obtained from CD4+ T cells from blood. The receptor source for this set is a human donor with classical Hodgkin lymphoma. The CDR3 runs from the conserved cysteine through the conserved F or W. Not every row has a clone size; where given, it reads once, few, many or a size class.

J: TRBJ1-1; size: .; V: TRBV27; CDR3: CASRPGRGRNTEAFF
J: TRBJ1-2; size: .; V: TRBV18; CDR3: CASSPKSDGRHYGYTF
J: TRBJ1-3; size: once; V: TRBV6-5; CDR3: CASSPASGNTIYF
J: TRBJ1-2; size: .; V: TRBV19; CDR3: CASSTSGTGEAYGYTF
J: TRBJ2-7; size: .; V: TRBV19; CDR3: CASSIEEGSGYEQYF
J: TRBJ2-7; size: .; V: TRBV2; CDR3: CASSDAGTSGRGFSYEQYF
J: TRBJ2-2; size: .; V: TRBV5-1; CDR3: CASSLIQGGTGELFF
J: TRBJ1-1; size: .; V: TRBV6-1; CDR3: CASSAAQGMSTEAFF
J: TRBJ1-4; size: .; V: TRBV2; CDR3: CASRFWGAGEKLFF
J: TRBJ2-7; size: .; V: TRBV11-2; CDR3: CASSPRGDNYEQYF
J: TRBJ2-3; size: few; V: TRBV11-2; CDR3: CASSSNGRGTDTQYF
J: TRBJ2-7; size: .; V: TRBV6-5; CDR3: CAVRSGAAYDEQYF
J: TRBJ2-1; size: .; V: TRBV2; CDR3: CASSARDYMFF
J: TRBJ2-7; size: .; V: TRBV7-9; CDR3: CATHRDTVGEQYF
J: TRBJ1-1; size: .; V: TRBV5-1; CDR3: CASSPLRQNTEAFF
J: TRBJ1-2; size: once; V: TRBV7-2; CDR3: CASSLTGEGGYTF
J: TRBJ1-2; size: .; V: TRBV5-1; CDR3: CASSDQQSYGYTF
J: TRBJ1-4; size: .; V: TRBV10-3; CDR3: CAISERGGYEKLFF
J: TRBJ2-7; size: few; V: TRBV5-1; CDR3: CASSPVSTYEQYF
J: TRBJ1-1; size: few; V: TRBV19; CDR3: CASSIGTGSPYEAFF
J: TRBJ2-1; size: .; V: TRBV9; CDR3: CASSVGPAGGYNEQFF
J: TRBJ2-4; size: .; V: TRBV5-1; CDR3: CASTQGRVGDIQYF
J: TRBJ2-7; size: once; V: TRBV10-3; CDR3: CAISEASYEQYF
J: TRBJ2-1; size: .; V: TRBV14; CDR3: CASSRQTGQGDGEQFF
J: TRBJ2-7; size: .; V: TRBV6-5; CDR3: CASSLDGTRSYEQYF
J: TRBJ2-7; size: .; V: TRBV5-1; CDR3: CASRKGQPYEQYF
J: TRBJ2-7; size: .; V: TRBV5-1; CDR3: CASSLTGGLSYEQYF
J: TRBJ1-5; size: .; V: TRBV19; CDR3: CASISEAGRGQPQHF
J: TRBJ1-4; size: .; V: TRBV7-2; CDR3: CASSSVGQGIEKLFF
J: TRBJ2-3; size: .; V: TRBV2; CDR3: CASLTSGRGGTDTQYF
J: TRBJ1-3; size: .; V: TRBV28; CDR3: CASSPGDRYSGNTIYF
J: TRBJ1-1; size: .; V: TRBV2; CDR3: CASSEAVPGIAWQAFF
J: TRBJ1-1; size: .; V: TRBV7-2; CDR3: CASSLASVNTEAFF
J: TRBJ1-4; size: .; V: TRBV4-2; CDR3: CASRNDLGEKLFF
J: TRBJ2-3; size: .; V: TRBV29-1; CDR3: CSVVDWRSTDTQYF
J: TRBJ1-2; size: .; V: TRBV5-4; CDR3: CASSDRGNYGYTF
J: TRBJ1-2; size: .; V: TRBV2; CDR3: CASQRGQNYGYTF
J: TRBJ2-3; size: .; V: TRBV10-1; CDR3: CASRGEVESGPRRRGADTQYF
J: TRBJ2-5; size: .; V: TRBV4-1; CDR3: CASSQDGANQETQYF
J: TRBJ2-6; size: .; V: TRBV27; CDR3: CASTTGTGANVLTF
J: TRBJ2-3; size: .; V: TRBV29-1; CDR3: CSVEKRRSTSTDTQYF
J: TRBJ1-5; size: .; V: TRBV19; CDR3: CASRVGVGNQPQHF
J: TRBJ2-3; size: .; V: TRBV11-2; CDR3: CASLGGPSGRDTQYF
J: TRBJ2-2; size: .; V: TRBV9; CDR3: CASSVRPEGELFF
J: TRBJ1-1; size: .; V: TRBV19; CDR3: CASSIAPGGTEAFF
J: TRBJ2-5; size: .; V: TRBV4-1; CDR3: CASSQGPSGSLETQYF
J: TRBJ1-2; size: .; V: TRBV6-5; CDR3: CASSYGAGGNYGYTF
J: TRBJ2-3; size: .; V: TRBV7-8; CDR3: CASNRQPLAGGADTQYF
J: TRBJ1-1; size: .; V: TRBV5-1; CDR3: CASSPGGTMNTEAFF